This T cell receptor beta chain was documented in a study of T cells in localized non-small cell lung cancer. Whole-study findings and limits: Measurement of T cell clonality placed uninvolved adjacent lung highest, above the level in tumor. Median around 54 top-100 tumor clones were shared with paired adjacent lung. Patients showing higher blood T cell density tended to see longer overall survival. Sequencing covered just one tumor region, so heterogeneity cannot be ruled out.

V shed 4 bases, J shed 7 bases, and the junction held 5 bases outside the gene matches. The CDR3 has 14 amino acids. The germline V gene has CDR1 LGHNA and CDR2 YSLEER. This table comes from immunoSEQ multiplex PCR, and its TCRdb copy is limited to in-frame clones, with some not included. The sample yields over 15,000 clones, 70% to 90% seen once. Points on this clone: Its antigen remains unidentified.

The gene calls are TRBV4-3 and TRBJ1-2; 11 positions match TRBD1. This receptor was identified in a male donor older than 55 with stage II lung adenocarcinoma. Specimen: peripheral blood mononuclear cells, collected before any cancer treatment. CDR3 region: CASSRGQGAGGYTF. Written as DNA, the CDR3 is TGCGCCAGCAGCCGCGGACAGGGGGCAGGTGGCTACACCTTC.